This T cell receptor (beta chain) was captured by sequencing in a study of blood T cell repertoires in COVID-19. Study at large: COVID-19 samples, acute and convalescent, were from the United States, Italy and Spain. Nucleic acid was either cDNA or gDNA, and it came from T cells, B-cell-depleted T cells, or PBMCs.

Germline V gene lookup returns CDR1 SGHTA and CDR2 FQGNSA. J was trimmed by 5 bases and V by 5 bases; bases with no gene match: 6. The CDR3 loop spans 15 amino acids. Study processing details: Reference gene primer amplification yielded estimated nucleated cell counts. Here immunoSEQ multiplex PCR was the method, and the copy in TCRdb shows in-frame clones only, minus some. That table furnishes V, J and clone size, whereas the DNA furnished D and trimming. The sample lists 100,000 to 150,000 clones, 79% occurring once. This receptor was identified in a man aged 40-55 years with active or convalescent COVID-19. The chain joins TRBV7-2 to TRBJ2-1; 10 nucleotides agree with TRBD2. Sequencing was done on a sample of peripheral blood. The CDR3 spells CASSITSGAHNEQFF. CDR3 coding DNA: TGTGCCAGCAGCATTACTAGCGGGGCCCACAATGAGCAGTTCTTC.